A selection of T cell receptor beta chains follows, all from one sample in a study of T cell responses to AZD1222 COVID-19 vaccine. Repertoires were generated with immunoSEQ multiplex PCR, while TCRdb's copy carries only in-frame clones and drops some. The table lists about 120,000 clones, about nine tenths of them singletons, with 11% to 15% in the top ten. The starting material was peripheral blood, obtained on day 0 of AZD1222 vaccination. Source of these receptors: an adult in good health. CDR3s include the opening cysteine and the closing phenylalanine or tryptophan. D genes are given only for firm matches. Clone size is not always given. Where it is, it says once, few, many or a class for expanded clones.

d_call: NA; j_call: TRBJ2-3; v_call: TRBV10-1; clone_size: NA; cdr3_nt: TGCGCCAGCAGTGAGGAGACAGGCACAGATACGCAGTATTTT; cdr3_aa: CASSEETGTDTQYF
d_call: NA; j_call: TRBJ1-2; v_call: TRBV7-8; clone_size: few; cdr3_nt: TGTGCCAGCAGCTTGTCAGGACCTACAGCCTGGCGTGGCTACACCTTC; cdr3_aa: CASSLSGPTAWRGYTF
d_call: TRBD1; j_call: TRBJ1-1; v_call: TRBV18; clone_size: NA; cdr3_nt: TGTGCCAGCTCACCACCGGGCAGGGGGGTGGCTTTCTTT; cdr3_aa: CASSPPGRGVAFF
d_call: NA; j_call: TRBJ1-2; v_call: TRBV7-8; clone_size: NA; cdr3_nt: TGTGCCAGCAGCCGACGGTACGGGGGTCATGGCTACACCTTC; cdr3_aa: CASSRRYGGHGYTF
d_call: NA; j_call: TRBJ1-2; v_call: TRBV6-6; clone_size: NA; cdr3_nt: TGTGCCAGCAGTTACTCGAGTAGAGACCGAGAGACTGGCTACACCTTC; cdr3_aa: CASSYSSRDRETGYTF
d_call: NA; j_call: TRBJ2-3; v_call: TRBV3-1/TRBV3-2; clone_size: NA; cdr3_nt: TGTGCCAGCAGCCAAGCTGGTGGCGATACGCAGTATTTT; cdr3_aa: CASSQAGGDTQYF
d_call: NA; j_call: TRBJ2-2; v_call: TRBV19; clone_size: once; cdr3_nt: TGTGCCAGTAGTATAGGCCAGGGTGGTGGGGAGCTGTTTTTT; cdr3_aa: CASSIGQGGGELFF
d_call: NA; j_call: TRBJ1-3; v_call: TRBV4-3; clone_size: NA; cdr3_nt: TGCGCCAGCAGCCAAGATTTCGCAAGCTCTGGAAACACCATATATTTT; cdr3_aa: CASSQDFASSGNTIYF
d_call: NA; j_call: TRBJ1-1; v_call: TRBV27; clone_size: NA; cdr3_nt: TGTGCCAGCATGTGGGCAGGTGAAGCTTTCTTT; cdr3_aa: CASMWAGEAFF
d_call: NA; j_call: TRBJ1-5; v_call: TRBV21-1; clone_size: NA; cdr3_nt: TGTGCCAGCAGCAAAGCGACGGGAGGGTATAGCAATCAGCCCCAGCATTTT; cdr3_aa: CASSKATGGYSNQPQHF
d_call: TRBD2; j_call: TRBJ2-2; v_call: TRBV19; clone_size: NA; cdr3_nt: TGTGCCAGTTCGCGGGAGGGCCCGAACACCGGGGAGCTGTTTTTT; cdr3_aa: CASSREGPNTGELFF
d_call: NA; j_call: TRBJ1-5; v_call: TRBV7-9; clone_size: once; cdr3_nt: TGTGCCAGCAGCTTTTTAGATCAGCCCCAGCATTTT; cdr3_aa: CASSFLDQPQHF
d_call: NA; j_call: TRBJ1-2; v_call: TRBV6-4; clone_size: NA; cdr3_nt: TGTGCCAGCAGTCCAGGGGTCTGGGGATCGTGGGGCTACACCTTC; cdr3_aa: CASSPGVWGSWGYTF
d_call: TRBD1; j_call: TRBJ2-2; v_call: TRBV11-3; clone_size: NA; cdr3_nt: TGTGCCAGCAGTACCGGACGACAGGGGGTCACCGGGGAGCTGTTTTTT; cdr3_aa: CASSTGRQGVTGELFF
d_call: NA; j_call: TRBJ2-3; v_call: TRBV5-1; clone_size: NA; cdr3_nt: TGCGCCAGCAGCTCCGCCCAACTCCCCCCCACAGATACGCAGTATTTT; cdr3_aa: CASSSAQLPPTDTQYF
d_call: TRBD1; j_call: TRBJ2-5; v_call: TRBV28; clone_size: NA; cdr3_nt: TGTGCCAGCACTATCGGGACAGGGGTTAGCATATACCAAGAGACCCAGTACTTC; cdr3_aa: CASTIGTGVSIYQETQYF
d_call: NA; j_call: TRBJ1-2; v_call: TRBV30; clone_size: NA; cdr3_nt: TGTGCCAGCTTCGACAGAGAACCTAACTATGGCTACACCTTC; cdr3_aa: CASFDREPNYGYTF
d_call: NA; j_call: TRBJ1-5; v_call: TRBV2; clone_size: NA; cdr3_nt: TGTGCCAGCAGTAAGGACAGTGCTAGCAATCAGCCCCAGCATTTT; cdr3_aa: CASSKDSASNQPQHF
d_call: NA; j_call: TRBJ1-3; v_call: TRBV29-1; clone_size: NA; cdr3_nt: TGCAGCCTCCAGAGGGGAAGTGGAAACACCATATATTTT; cdr3_aa: CSLQRGSGNTIYF
d_call: NA; j_call: TRBJ1-6; v_call: TRBV4-3; clone_size: NA; cdr3_nt: TGCGCCAGCAGCCAAGTCGGCACCGGGACTCAGCATTCACCCCTCCACTTT; cdr3_aa: CASSQVGTGTQHSPLHF
d_call: TRBD1; j_call: TRBJ2-1; v_call: TRBV6-2/TRBV6-3; clone_size: NA; cdr3_nt: TGTGCCAGCAGTACCGGGACAGGGTCCACCGATGAGCAGTTCTTC; cdr3_aa: CASSTGTGSTDEQFF
d_call: NA; j_call: TRBJ1-2; v_call: TRBV4-1; clone_size: NA; cdr3_nt: TGCGCCAGCAGCCGGACGACCCGGGGCAGATCGAACTATGGCTACACCTTC; cdr3_aa: CASSRTTRGRSNYGYTF
d_call: TRBD1; j_call: TRBJ1-1; v_call: TRBV19; clone_size: NA; cdr3_nt: TGTGCCAGTAAGCCGGGACAGGCCTCCACTGAAGCTTTCTTT; cdr3_aa: CASKPGQASTEAFF
d_call: NA; j_call: TRBJ2-1; v_call: TRBV28; clone_size: NA; cdr3_nt: TGTGCCAGCAGTAGATCCGGGAGAAATGAGCAGTTCTTC; cdr3_aa: CASSRSGRNEQFF
d_call: NA; j_call: TRBJ1-1; v_call: TRBV4-1; clone_size: NA; cdr3_nt: TGCGCCAGCAGCCATTGGGGAGGGACGGAAGCTTTCTTT; cdr3_aa: CASSHWGGTEAFF
d_call: NA; j_call: TRBJ2-1; v_call: TRBV10-3; clone_size: NA; cdr3_nt: TGTGCCATCGGCCGGGACATCGATGAGCAGTTCTTC; cdr3_aa: CAIGRDIDEQFF
d_call: NA; j_call: TRBJ2-1; v_call: TRBV5-4; clone_size: NA; cdr3_nt: TGTGCCAGCAGCTTGATATTTCGAAATGAGCAGTTCTTC; cdr3_aa: CASSLIFRNEQFF
d_call: NA; j_call: TRBJ1-2; v_call: TRBV11-2; clone_size: NA; cdr3_nt: TGTGCCAGCAGCTTCGACTCCCTTAACTATGGCTACACCTTC; cdr3_aa: CASSFDSLNYGYTF
d_call: NA; j_call: TRBJ1-5; v_call: TRBV12-3/TRBV12-4; clone_size: NA; cdr3_nt: TGTGCCAGCAGGCAGGAAGATCAGCCCCAGCATTTT; cdr3_aa: CASRQEDQPQHF
d_call: NA; j_call: TRBJ2-1; v_call: TRBV19; clone_size: NA; cdr3_nt: TGTGCCAGCCGGGCGCGTAACAATGAGCAGTTCTTC; cdr3_aa: CASRARNNEQFF
d_call: NA; j_call: TRBJ1-2; v_call: TRBV19; clone_size: NA; cdr3_nt: TGTGCCAGCAGGGGTAACTATGGCTACACCTTC; cdr3_aa: CASRGNYGYTF
d_call: NA; j_call: TRBJ1-3; v_call: TRBV27; clone_size: once; cdr3_nt: TGTGCCAGCAGTTCCCGGCCGACCGCACCGTGGGGAAACACCATATATTTT; cdr3_aa: CASSSRPTAPWGNTIYF
d_call: NA; j_call: TRBJ2-1; v_call: TRBV2; clone_size: few; cdr3_nt: TGTGCCAGCAGTGAAATGGTAAGCTCCTACAATGAGCAGTTCTTC; cdr3_aa: CASSEMVSSYNEQFF
d_call: TRBD2; j_call: TRBJ2-1; v_call: TRBV7-8; clone_size: few; cdr3_nt: TGTGCCAGCGGACCACTAGCGGGAAACTACAATGAGCAGTTCTTC; cdr3_aa: CASGPLAGNYNEQFF
d_call: NA; j_call: TRBJ2-1; v_call: TRBV9; clone_size: once; cdr3_nt: TGTGCCAGCAGCGTCGAGGTACTAGGCTCCTACAATGAGCAGTTCTTC; cdr3_aa: CASSVEVLGSYNEQFF
d_call: NA; j_call: TRBJ1-5; v_call: TRBV30; clone_size: NA; cdr3_nt: TGTGCCTGGAGTTTGGGGGCAGGCCCGTGGCCCCAGCATTTT; cdr3_aa: CAWSLGAGPWPQHF
d_call: NA; j_call: TRBJ1-1; v_call: TRBV4-3; clone_size: NA; cdr3_nt: TGCGCCAGCAGCTCTACCGGGAGGAGAGCTTTCTTT; cdr3_aa: CASSSTGRRAFF
d_call: NA; j_call: TRBJ1-3; v_call: TRBV5-1; clone_size: NA; cdr3_nt: TGCGCCAGCAGCTTCCAAACGGGGGTAACTGGAAACACCATATATTTT; cdr3_aa: CASSFQTGVTGNTIYF
d_call: TRBD2; j_call: TRBJ2-1; v_call: TRBV19; clone_size: once; cdr3_nt: TGTGCCAGTAGTTTAGCGGGGGGGGAGTACAATGAGCAGTTCTTC; cdr3_aa: CASSLAGGEYNEQFF
d_call: NA; j_call: TRBJ1-1; v_call: TRBV2; clone_size: NA; cdr3_nt: TGTGCCAGCATGGGAACAGGGAACACTGAAGCTTTCTTT; cdr3_aa: CASMGTGNTEAFF
d_call: NA; j_call: TRBJ1-2; v_call: TRBV19; clone_size: NA; cdr3_nt: TGTGCCAGTAGTATCCCGGCTATCCGCCCGGAGCTTAGGCGCTACACCTTC; cdr3_aa: CASSIPAIRPELRRYTF
d_call: NA; j_call: TRBJ1-2; v_call: TRBV6-4; clone_size: once; cdr3_nt: TGTGCCAGCAGTGACTCCCTCTTGTCGGGGGGCTACACCTTC; cdr3_aa: CASSDSLLSGGYTF
d_call: NA; j_call: TRBJ2-3; v_call: TRBV4-3; clone_size: few; cdr3_nt: TGCGCCAGCAGCCAAGCCCGACAGACAGATACGCAGTATTTT; cdr3_aa: CASSQARQTDTQYF
d_call: TRBD2; j_call: TRBJ2-1; v_call: TRBV19; clone_size: NA; cdr3_nt: TGTGCCAGTAGCCCGACTAGCGGGGGCTACAATGAGCAGTTCTTC; cdr3_aa: CASSPTSGGYNEQFF
d_call: NA; j_call: TRBJ1-1; v_call: TRBV7-2; clone_size: NA; cdr3_nt: TGTGCCAGCAGCTTTCGGAGTCAGGGAGCGACTGAAGCTTTCTTT; cdr3_aa: CASSFRSQGATEAFF
d_call: TRBD1; j_call: TRBJ1-2; v_call: TRBV12-3/TRBV12-4; clone_size: NA; cdr3_nt: TGTGCCAGCAGTCCACCGGGACAGTACGGCTACACCTTC; cdr3_aa: CASSPPGQYGYTF
d_call: NA; j_call: TRBJ1-1; v_call: TRBV27; clone_size: once; cdr3_nt: TGTGCCAGCAGTTTATCGTGGACAGTCGCCACTGAAGCTTTCTTT; cdr3_aa: CASSLSWTVATEAFF
d_call: NA; j_call: TRBJ2-7; v_call: TRBV19; clone_size: NA; cdr3_nt: TGTGCCAGTAGTATTGGGGGGCCCTCCTACGAGCAGTACTTC; cdr3_aa: CASSIGGPSYEQYF
d_call: TRBD2; j_call: TRBJ2-1; v_call: TRBV7-2; clone_size: NA; cdr3_nt: TGTGCCAGCAGCCCGAGACTAGCGGGAGGTCTGTACAATGAGCAGTTCTTC; cdr3_aa: CASSPRLAGGLYNEQFF
d_call: TRBD2; j_call: TRBJ2-3; v_call: TRBV4-2; clone_size: NA; cdr3_nt: TGTGCCAGCAGCCCCTCGGGGCGGGAGGGCACAGATACGCAGTATTTT; cdr3_aa: CASSPSGREGTDTQYF
d_call: NA; j_call: TRBJ1-2; v_call: TRBV21-1; clone_size: NA; cdr3_nt: TGTGCCAGCAGCATCGACATTGGCTACACCTTC; cdr3_aa: CASSIDIGYTF